Listed below are T cell receptor beta chains from one sample, sequenced in a study of cytomegalovirus exposure and HLA in healthy donors. Assay: immunoSEQ multiplex PCR; the TCRdb copy retains only in-frame clones and omits some. The sample table sets out under 200,000 clones. Sample: PBMCs. These receptor sequences come from a young man in good health and CMV-seronegative. CDR3s leave out the opening cysteine and the closing phenylalanine or tryptophan. A D gene is named only where the DNA matches it firmly.

d_gene	v_gene	CDR3aa
.	TRBV14	ASSQVMGKAYEQY
TRBD2	TRBV28	ASSLGRLAGTYEQY
TRBD1	TRBV7-2	ATSEGAAGNTIY
.	TRBV5-8	ASSYPLGASNTGELF
.	TRBV9	ASSVAGYEQY
TRBD2	TRBV4-3	ASSHQSGRAGNEQF
.	TRBV5-6	ASSSGPAGEQY
.	TRBV7-6	ASSSTTRFGRGSYEQY
TRBD2	TRBV5-8	ASSRREAPREQY
TRBD1	TRBV7-9	ASSSLDRDSYEQY
.	TRBV18	ASSPATPRLTRRDIFYGYT
TRBD1	TRBV5-8	ASSPTGTANEKLF
.	TRBV6-5	ASSVLYEQY
.	TRBV27	ASSPTGTSYEQY
TRBD2	TRBV7-9	ASSLVLADYNEQF
.	TRBV28	ASSVRVSNQPQH